This TCR beta chain was sequenced for a study of shared clonotypes between healthy human individuals. Repertoires were generated with immunoSEQ multiplex PCR, while TCRdb's copy carries only in-frame clones and drops some. In the table there are 2 million to 3 million clones, approximately 93% of which are singletons. About this clone: Antigen unknown.

Study observations and caveats: Only a few donors were included, so the genetic and exposure-history diversity represented was limited.

From germline, CDR1 is KGHSH and CDR2 LQKENI. The CDR3 loop spans 14 amino acids. The ends were cut back, 2 bases at V and 4 bases at J, with 11 bases in the middle. The investigators split CD4+ cells into a CD45RA+ naive subset and a CD45RA-negative memory subset. This TCR derives from a man aged 18-30 years in good health. Some clones in this sample may be carry-over from other donors' samples. Sequenced sample: naive CD4+ T cells from PBMCs. Described subset: CD45RA+ positively selected. The chain has TRBV18 and TRBJ2-5; D is perhaps TRBD1 or TRBD2 (6 bases each). In nucleotides, the CDR3 is TGTGCCAGCTCACCATTTGAGGGGGGAGAGACCCAGTACTTC. Protein: CASSPFEGGETQYF.